The clone carrying this T cell receptor (beta chain) was observed a handful of times. Its antigen is not identified. The data belong to a study of beta chain features in type 1 diabetes. Looking at the study overall: Regarding age, gender and cell yields, patients proved similar to healthy donors. Whole-study results and caveats: Moderate yet significant TCRB CDR3 shortening was seen in Type 1 diabetes patients in all four CD4+ subsets.

This CDR3 region has 15 residues. Between the trimmed V and J ends, which lost 1 base and 1 base, there was a span of 10 bases. Per the germline V gene, CDR1 is LGHNT and CDR2 is FRNRAP. Expressed TCRB transcripts were sequenced after all isolated RNA was converted to cDNA. Using immunoSEQ multiplex PCR, the repertoire was profiled, and TCRdb retains in-frame clones only, with some absent. The repertoire consists of roughly 150,000 clones, with roughly 9% occurring once and the leading ten covering 0.7%. The genes are TRBV12-5 and TRBJ1-1; D possibly corresponds to TRBD1 (5 bases). Sequencing was performed on central memory CD4+ T cells from blood. This receptor was taken from a woman between 25 and 40 years old with type 1 diabetes. CDR3 sequence (DNA): TGTGCTAGTGGTTTGGCAATCACAGGGAACACTGAAGCTTTCTTT. Protein product: CASGLAITGNTEAFF.